This T cell receptor beta chain was found in a study of shared clonotypes between healthy human individuals. Looking at the study overall: Each donor contributed plates that comprised three CD4 naive, three CD4 memory, two CD8 naive and one CD8 memory.

The V and J ends lost 4 bases and 3 bases respectively, with 10 bases between them. The CDR3 runs 13 residues. From germline, CDR1 is SGHNT and CDR2 YYREEE (reference sequence). Adult Caucasians living in Nashville, Tennessee made up all of the donors. The CD4+ fraction was divided into a CD45RA+ naive subset and a CD45RA-negative memory subset. The method was immunoSEQ multiplex PCR; TCRdb's version includes in-frame clones alone and lacks a portion of them. This table holds around 1.1 million clones, about 72% found once. The sequence derives from a man aged 18 to 30 in good health. Some clones in this sample may be carry-over from other donors' samples. Sequenced material: memory CD4+ T cells from PBMCs. Subset described: CD45RA-negative fraction. The V call is TRBV5-4, the J call TRBJ1-2, with a tentative D call TRBD1 (5 bases). The CDR3 DNA is TGTGCCAGCAGCGGGACGGCCCACTATGGCTACACCTTC. This codes for CASSGTAHYGYTF. Supplemented by reference TRBV5-4 and TRBJ1-2, the full variable domain reads ETGVTQSPTHLIKTRGQQVTLRCSSQSGHNTVSWYQQALGQGPQFIFQYYREEENGRGNFPPRFSGLQFPNYSSELNVNALELDDSALYLCASSGTAHYGYTFGSGTRLTVV.